This T cell receptor beta chain is from a study of blood T cell repertoires in COVID-19. Study-level information: Both acute and convalescent COVID-19 samples were obtained from the United States, Italy and Spain.

In the authors' methods: Researchers report that nucleated cell counts were estimated from reference gene primer amplification. Repertoires were generated with immunoSEQ multiplex PCR, while TCRdb's copy carries only in-frame clones and drops some. The V and J calls and clone size come from that table; D and trimming were worked out from the DNA. The sample has around 200,000 clones, approximately 86% seen once. Trimming cost V 6 bases and J 0 bases, with 12 bases left between them. Germline CDR1 reads SNHLY; CDR2 reads FYNNEI. There are 14 residues in the CDR3. The genes are TRBV2 and TRBJ2-7; maybe TRBD1 (6 bases). This TCR was recovered from a man in his forties or fifties with acute or convalescent COVID-19. Material: peripheral blood. CDR3 residues: CASRADSSSYEQYF. The CDR3 DNA reads TGTGCCAGCAGGGCGGACAGTAGCTCCTACGAGCAGTACTTC.